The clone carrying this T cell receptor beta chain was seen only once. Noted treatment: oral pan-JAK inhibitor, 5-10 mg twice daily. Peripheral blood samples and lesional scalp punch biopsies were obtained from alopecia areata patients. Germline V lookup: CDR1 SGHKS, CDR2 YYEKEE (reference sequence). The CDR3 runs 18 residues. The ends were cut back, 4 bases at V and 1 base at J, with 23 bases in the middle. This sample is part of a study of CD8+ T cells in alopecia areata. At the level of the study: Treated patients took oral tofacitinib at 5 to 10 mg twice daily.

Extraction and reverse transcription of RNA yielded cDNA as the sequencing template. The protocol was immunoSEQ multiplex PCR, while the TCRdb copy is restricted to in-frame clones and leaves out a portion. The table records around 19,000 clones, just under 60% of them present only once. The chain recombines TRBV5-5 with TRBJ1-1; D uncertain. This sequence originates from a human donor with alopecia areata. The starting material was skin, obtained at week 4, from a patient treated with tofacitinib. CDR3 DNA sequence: TGTGCCAGCAGCCCCTATCTGATCCCGAGTTTAAGGAACACTGAAGCTTTCTTT. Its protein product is CASSPYLIPSLRNTEAFF.